The TCR beta chain under discussion was sequenced for a study of T cell repertoires in cytomegalovirus infection. TCRdb used MiXCR to reprocess the reads, holding one entry per CDR3 protein. The sample yields about 350,000 distinct CDR3 sequences, approximately 30% seen once. A remark on this clonotype: Its target is not known.

Trimming removed 4 bases at V and 8 bases at J, with 18 bases between. The germline gives CDR1 MGHRA, CDR2 YSYEKL. There are 15 residues in the CDR3. V usage is TRBV4-1 and J usage is TRBJ2-1, with D possibly matching TRBD1 (5 bases). Here the sequenced sample was cultured PBMCs, taken from culture after CMV antigen stimulation. The receptor comes from a human donor in good health (CMV status not recorded). Some clones in this sample may be carry-over from other donors' samples. The CDR3 nucleotides are TGCGCCAGCAGCCGGAACAGGTTGGCGGCGGATGAGCAGTTCTTC. Encoded protein: CASSRNRLAADEQFF.